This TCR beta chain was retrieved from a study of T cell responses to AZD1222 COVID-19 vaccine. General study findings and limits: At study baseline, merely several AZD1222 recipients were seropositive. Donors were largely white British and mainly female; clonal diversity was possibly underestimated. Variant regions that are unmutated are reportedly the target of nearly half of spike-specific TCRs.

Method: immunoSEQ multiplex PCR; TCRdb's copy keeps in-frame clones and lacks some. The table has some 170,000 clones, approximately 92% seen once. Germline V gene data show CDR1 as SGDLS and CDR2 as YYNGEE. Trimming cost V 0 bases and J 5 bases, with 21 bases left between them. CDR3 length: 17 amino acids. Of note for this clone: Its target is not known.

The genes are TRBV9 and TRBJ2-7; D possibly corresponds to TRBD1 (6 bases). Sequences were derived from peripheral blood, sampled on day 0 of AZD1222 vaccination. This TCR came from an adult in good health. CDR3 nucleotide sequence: TGTGCCAGCAGCGTAGTTGAGGGGACAAAGTTACGGCACGAGCAGTACTTC. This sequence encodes CASSVVEGTKLRHEQYF.